The T cell receptor beta chain described here comes from a study of identical twins (dated by TCRdb to about 2016). Turning to the overall study: TCR alpha and beta repertoires from monozygotic twins, unrelated adults of various ages and cord blood were deep-sequenced to test whether fetal clonotypes persist. To rule out contamination, replicate twin experiments were performed at different times with different library preparation protocols.

For this clonotype: Its antigen target is currently unknown. Base qualities are missing; no much larger clone stands one base away.

Sequences SGHRS (CDR1) and YFSETQ (CDR2) are obtained from the germline V gene. The V end loses 3 bases and the J end loses 0 bases, and a stretch of 10 bases separates them. The CDR3 holds 15 amino acids from the cysteine to the phenylalanine. Only CDR3 DNA remains: 45 bases, in frame from the first base. Receptors were amplified or captured by 5' RACE. Sequencing was carried out with an Illumina HiSeq 2000. A universal primer binding site was added through template switching, and the final cDNA carried a unique molecular identifier so that TCR cDNA molecules could be counted accurately. Specific primers in the conserved constant-segment region were used to synthesize first-strand cDNA for the TCR alpha and beta chains. To control for contamination, every cDNA library was double barcoded, receiving both a SMART-Mk sample barcode and Illumina barcodes. Two successive PCR steps introduced TruSeq adapter sequences along with Illumina sample barcodes. The Illumina HiSeq platform was used with custom primers to sequence TCR alpha and beta cDNA libraries. The study's own analysis went as follows. MiGEC processed the raw reads to extract unique molecular identifiers, while MiXCR was used to determine the CDR3 positions. For each individual, recombination models were inferred using an EM algorithm with the repgenHMM and IGoR tools. The analysis of shared clonotypes was done with the tcR package in R, with sharing normalized by the product of cloneset sizes. Out-of-frame nonproductive sequences were analyzed to study raw recombination free of thymic and clonal selection effects. The public reads were reprocessed in TCRdb via fastp at Q25 and MiXCR, keeping in-frame beta chains. Under each unique CDR3 protein, matching rows form one entry showing the most common genes and DNA. These V and J calls are TCRdb output, not the study's own analysis. In this sample the table shows 1,800,000 or so distinct CDR3 sequences, around a third of which occur a single time. Around 0.3% of the sample rests with the top ten.

Points the paper makes about the study in general: In beta out-of-frame sequences, excess twin sharing was weaker, because having fewer shared sequences lowered the signal-to-noise ratio. Abundant cord blood beta clonotypes had fewer insertions, young adult naive repertoires showed a similar but weaker trend, and memory repertoires showed no such trend. In monozygotic twins, out-of-frame TCR alpha sharing was systematically underestimated by recombination models, although the models agreed with sharing between unrelated individuals. Because the same donors could not be followed over many years, the conclusions relied on cross-sectional statistical analysis. Out-of-frame TCR alpha sequences shared between twins showed an excess of low generation-probability sequences compared with coincidental sharing between unrelated individuals. Zero-insertion analyses could be partly confounded by invariant T cells such as MAIT and iNKT, though diverse VJ usage argued against such confounding for most clonotypes.

Every donor was a healthy Caucasian. The chain was built from TRBV5-1 and TRBJ2-1, with no D gene named confidently. This clonotype originated in a newborn girl in good health. Sample: cord blood. CDR3 sequence: CASSSHLSSYNEQFF. In nucleotides, the sequence is TGCGCCAGCAGCTCCCATTTATCCTCCTACAATGAGCAGTTCTTC.